This entry is about one TCR beta chain. The antigen remains unidentified. The data were taken from a study of T cell responses to AZD1222 COVID-19 vaccine. Assay: immunoSEQ multiplex PCR; the TCRdb copy retains only in-frame clones and omits some. The sample holds some 140,000 clones; about nine tenths are singletons and the top ten take 1.9%. Points from the study as a whole: Among the donors, most were white British and more were female, and clonal diversity was possibly underestimated. Just a handful of AZD1222 recipients were seropositive at baseline. Recipients of two AZD1222 doses showed rising Spike-specific TCR breadth and depth. The span of vaccine-associated CD4 TCRs extended across spike, with dominance at 160-218 and 743-854.

CDR3 length equals 15 residues. In germline, CDR1 is MNHEY, CDR2 SVGEGT. With 4 bases clipped from V and 2 bases from J, the junction kept 7 bases outside the gene matches. This sample comprised peripheral blood, obtained 28 days after the second AZD1222 dose. The chain couples TRBV6-2 or TRBV6-3 to TRBJ2-5; 7 positions agree with TRBD2. This receptor was taken from an adult who received the AZD1222 COVID-19 vaccine. The CDR3 nucleotides read TGTGCCAGCAGTTCGCCTAGCGGATATCAAGAGACCCAGTACTTC. Encoded protein: CASSSPSGYQETQYF.